This TCR beta chain was captured by sequencing in a study of vaccination effects on CD4 cells after COVID-19. V was shortened by 2 bases and J by 7 bases, with 9 bases between the two germline ends. There are 12 residues in the CDR3. Germline-derived CDR1 and CDR2 are GTSNPN and SVGIG (reference sequence). Concerning this clone itself: What it recognizes is unknown.

The table came from immunoSEQ multiplex PCR; TCRdb's copy has only in-frame clones and leaves some out. The repertoire includes 26,000 or so clones, roughly 74% of them detected once, and approximately 21% sits in the top ten. CD4+ T cells specific for antigen were expanded with viral peptide pools by the ViraFEST assay before sequencing. Once cultured for 9 to 11 days, the cells underwent separation to obtain CD4+ T cells. Nucleocapsid antibody tests were negative, and the vaccine recipients had no prior SARS-CoV-2 infection. A density of roughly 2 million PBMC per well was used; these cells were cultured with about 9.1 IU/ml IL-2 and 10 ug/ml peptides.

The material sequenced was CD4+ T cells from PBMCs cultured with HCoV-NL63 spike peptides, taken before COVID-19 vaccination. The clonotype was recovered from a human donor who received a COVID-19 vaccine. This chain joins TRBV30 and TRBJ1-5; D unclear. CDR3 nucleotide sequence: TGTGCCTGGAGTCCCACGGGACAGCCCCAGCATTTT. Residues: CAWSPTGQPQHF.